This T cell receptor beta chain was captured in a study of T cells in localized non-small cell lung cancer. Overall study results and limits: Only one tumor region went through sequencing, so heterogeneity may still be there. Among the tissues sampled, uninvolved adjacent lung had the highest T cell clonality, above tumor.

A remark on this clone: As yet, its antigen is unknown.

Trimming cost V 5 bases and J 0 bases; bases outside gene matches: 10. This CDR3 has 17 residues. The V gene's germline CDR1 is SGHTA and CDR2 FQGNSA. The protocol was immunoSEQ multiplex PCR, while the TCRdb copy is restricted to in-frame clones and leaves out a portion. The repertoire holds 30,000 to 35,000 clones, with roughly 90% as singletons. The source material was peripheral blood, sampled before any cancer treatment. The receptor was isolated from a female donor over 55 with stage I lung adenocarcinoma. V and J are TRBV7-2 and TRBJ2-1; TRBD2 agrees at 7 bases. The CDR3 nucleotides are TGTGCCAGCAGCCCCCTGCTGCGGGGGAGCTCCTACAATGAGCAGTTCTTC. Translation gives CASSPLLRGSSYNEQFF.